These 19 T cell receptor beta chains share one sample of origin, sequenced in a study of T cell responses to AZD1222 COVID-19 vaccine. Only in-frame clones appear in the TCRdb table, and some are missing; sequencing was by immunoSEQ multiplex PCR. The repertoire holds under 130,000 clones, with 80% to 90% as singletons. This specimen consisted of peripheral blood, obtained on day 0 of AZD1222 vaccination. These receptors were obtained from an adult in good health.

A single count supports this clone. V usage is TRBV12-5 and J usage is TRBJ1-1; D unresolved. Trimming cost V 2 bases and J 5 bases, with 9 bases left between them. Germline CDR1 is LGHNT and CDR2 is FRNRAP. This CDR3 is 13 amino acids long. CDR3 DNA sequence: TGTGCTAGTGGTTTGCCTCCGGGGACTGAAGCTTTCTTT. Its translation: CASGLPPGTEAFF.

Points on this clone: Different DNA sequences within this sample yield the same CDR3. The rearrangement uses TRBV19 and TRBJ2-7, with a possible D match to TRBD2 (7 bases). The germline V gene encodes CDR1 LNHDA and CDR2 SQIVND (reference sequence). V lost 5 bases and J lost 5, with 13 bases in between. This CDR3 comprises 13 residues. The CDR3 region is CASSSEGGNEQYF. DNA of the CDR3: TGTGCCAGTAGTTCCGAGGGGGGGAACGAGCAGTACTTC.

The gene calls are TRBV24-1 and TRBJ1-4; D uncertain. Germline lookup yields CDR1 KGHDR and CDR2 SFDVKD. V lost 5 bases and J 6 bases, leaving 15 bases between the germline ends. There are 15 residues in the CDR3. The CDR3 sequence is CATSGGEGNDEKLFF. The CDR3 DNA reads TGTGCCACCAGTGGAGGTGAGGGAAACGATGAAAAACTGTTTTTT.

The gene calls are TRBV6-5 and TRBJ2-1; 7 bases match TRBD1. The CDR3 consists of 16 residues. V was pared by 4 bases and J by 5 bases, with 11 bases of the junction left unmatched. Germline-derived CDR1 and CDR2 are MNHEY and SVGAGI. For the CDR3, the DNA is TGTGCCAGCAGTTCCCGACAGGGAAATGGCCACAATGAGCAGTTCTTC. This gives the protein CASSSRQGNGHNEQFF.

The CDR3 nucleotides read TGTGCCAGCAGTTTGTCCGGGACTAGCGGAAGCACAGATACGCAGTATTTT. Translating it yields CASSLSGTSGSTDTQYF. The genes are TRBV28 and TRBJ2-3; 11 nucleotides line up with TRBD2. CDR3 size: 17 residues. The V segment lost 3 bases and the J segment 0 bases; nucleotides outside the gene matches: 5. CDR1 MDHEN and CDR2 SYDVKM come from the germline V gene. Filled out from reference TRBV28 and TRBJ2-3, the complete variable domain reads DVKVTQSSRYLVKRTGEKVFLECVQDMDHENMFWYRQDPGLGLRLIYFSYDVKMKEKGDIPEGYSVSREKKERFSLILESASTNQTSMYLCASSLSGTSGSTDTQYFGPGTRLTVL.

The chain couples TRBV6-5 to TRBJ1-2; D unresolved. Germline CDR1 and CDR2: MNHEY and SVGAGI. V was trimmed by 7 bases and J by 2 bases, leaving 8 bases between them. This CDR3 is built from 12 residues. For the CDR3, the DNA is TGTGCCAGCAATTCAGGCAACTATGGCTACACCTTC. Its translation: CASNSGNYGYTF.

The rearrangement links TRBV25-1 to TRBJ1-2, with TRBD1 matching 10 bases. The CDR3 spans 15 residues. Germline V gives CDR1 MGHDK, CDR2 SYGVNS. With V trimmed by 5 bases and J by 9 bases, 12 bases remained unmatched. This CDR3 is CASSSSGQGVRSYTF. The CDR3 DNA reads as TGTGCCAGCAGTTCTTCCGGACAGGGGGTCAGAAGCTACACCTTC.

The chain carries TRBV24-1 and TRBJ2-1, with D maybe TRBD1 (6 bases). From germline, CDR1 is KGHDR and CDR2 SFDVKD. The length of the CDR3 is 14 residues. Trimming pared 3 bases from V and 8 bases from J, leaving 13 bases between. CDR3 region: CATSDRGQRDEQFF. CDR3 bases: TGTGCCACCAGTGATCGCGGACAGAGAGATGAGCAGTTCTTC.

CDR3 region: CASGLAQGPGNQPQHF. The CDR3 DNA follows: TGTGCTAGTGGTTTGGCTCAGGGGCCTGGCAATCAGCCCCAGCATTTT. The chain is built from TRBV12-5 and TRBJ1-5, with a weak D call TRBD1 (6 bases). Trimming took 1 base from V and 2 from J, leaving 12 bases between them. Per the germline V gene, CDR1 is LGHNT and CDR2 is FRNRAP. This CDR3 has 16 residues. Together with reference TRBV12-5 and TRBJ1-5, the CDR3 gives the full variable domain: DARVTQTPRHKVTEMGQEVTMRCQPILGHNTVFWYRQTMMQGLELLAYFRNRAPLDDSGMPKDRFSAEMPDATLATLKIQPSEPRDSAVYFCASGLAQGPGNQPQHFGDGTRLSIL.

This chain links TRBV3-1 (or the pseudogene TRBV3-2) with TRBJ1-6, with a possible D match to TRBD1 (5 bases). This CDR3 region has 16 residues. Germline values: CDR1 LGHDT, CDR2 YNNKEL (reference sequence). The V gene lost 1 base and the J gene lost 10 bases, with 17 bases spanning the gap. CDR3 sequence: CASSQGGAALGSPLHF. CDR3 nucleotide sequence: TGTGCCAGCAGCCAAGGAGGGGCAGCTTTAGGGTCACCCCTCCACTTT.

The CDR3 nucleotides are TGTGCCTGGAGTAAGGGAGGAAATCAGCCCCAGCATTTT. Translating it yields CAWSKGGNQPQHF. The chain uses TRBV30 and TRBJ1-5; no clear D. The CDR3 totals 13 residues. The germline V gene encodes CDR1 GTSNPN and CDR2 SVGIG (reference sequence). Trimming shortened V by 2 bases and J by 4 bases, and 9 bases separated the two germline ends.

This chain joins TRBV7-9 and TRBJ2-7; no firm D call. Germline V gene data show CDR1 as SEHNR and CDR2 as FQNEAQ (reference sequence). Between the trimmed V and J ends, which lost 5 bases and 4 bases, there was a span of 9 bases. The CDR3 is made up of 12 amino acids. The CDR3 protein is CASSRQLYEQYF. In DNA, the CDR3 is TGTGCCAGCAGCCGTCAACTTTACGAGCAGTACTTC.

V gene TRBV28 combines with J gene TRBJ1-2; TRBD1 matches 8 bases. Germline lookup yields CDR1 MDHEN and CDR2 SYDVKM. The CDR3 runs 14 residues. Losses at the gene ends were 7 bases for V and 8 bases for J; bases not matched to a gene: 12. CDR3 sequence reads: CASKTPGGAGGYTF. The DNA for the CDR3 is TGTGCCAGCAAAACCCCAGGGGGCGCGGGAGGCTACACCTTC.

The V and J genes are TRBV4-1 and TRBJ2-7; D gene uncertain. The CDR3 contains 14 residues. Looked up from germline, CDR1 is MGHRA and CDR2 is YSYEKL. V was shortened by 1 base and J by 2 bases, with 9 bases between the two germline ends. The CDR3 spells CASSQVTQTYEQYF. CDR3 DNA sequence: TGCGCCAGCAGCCAAGTGACGCAGACCTACGAGCAGTACTTC.

The V gene is TRBV19, the J gene TRBJ2-2, with D tentatively TRBD2 (7 bases). The CDR3 is made up of 15 amino acids. The germline V gene encodes CDR1 LNHDA and CDR2 SQIVND (reference sequence). The germline V and J ends were trimmed by 4 bases and 6 bases, with 15 bases remaining between them. This chain's CDR3 is CASSTTGRVSGELFF. For the CDR3, the DNA is TGTGCCAGTAGTACCACAGGGAGGGTATCCGGGGAGCTGTTTTTT.

V and J are TRBV9 and TRBJ1-1; D gene ambiguous. Trimming removed 8 bases from V and 1 base from J, with 15 bases in between. Germline CDR1 reads SGDLS; CDR2 reads YYNGEE. CDR3 length: 14 residues. The CDR3 spells CASAQSAGNTEAFF. The DNA for the CDR3 is TGTGCCAGTGCCCAATCGGCCGGGAACACTGAAGCTTTCTTT.

The gene calls are TRBV7-9 and TRBJ2-7, with 13 bases aligning to TRBD2. Trimming cost V 7 bases and J 7 bases; bases outside gene matches: 4. The CDR3 has 13 amino acids. In germline, CDR1 is SEHNR, CDR2 FQNEAQ (reference sequence). The CDR3 spells CASTPGLAGEQYF. In DNA, the CDR3 is TGTGCCAGCACTCCGGGACTAGCGGGGGAGCAGTACTTC.

This chain links TRBV11-2 with TRBJ2-1, with 8 bases lining up with TRBD2. Looked up from germline, CDR1 is SGHAT and CDR2 is FQNNGV. CDR3 length equals 15 residues. V was pared by 2 bases and J by 7 bases, with 7 bases of the junction left unmatched. The CDR3 region is CASSLSASGSNEQFF. CDR3 sequence (DNA): TGTGCCAGCAGCTTAAGCGCCAGCGGGAGTAATGAGCAGTTCTTC.

The chain carries TRBV7-2 and TRBJ2-1, with TRBD1 matching 7 bases. The CDR3 consists of 16 residues. Germline CDR1 reads SGHTA; CDR2 reads FQGNSA. The V segment lost 4 bases and the J segment 4 bases; nucleotides outside the gene matches: 10. As DNA, the CDR3 is TGTGCCAGCAGCTCGACTCCGGGACAGATATACAATGAGCAGTTCTTC. Translated, it gives CASSSTPGQIYNEQFF.